The clone carrying this T cell receptor (beta chain) turned up a few times. The antigen is undetermined. The data were obtained in a study of molecular identifiers for immune sequencing clone quantification. For naive CD8 T cells, sorting used the CD8+CD4-CCR7+CD45RA+ phenotype. Study outcomes and limitations: Clones exceeding 20 RNA copies carried over 97% of effector molecules but under 1% of naive-cell molecules.

Library preparation followed earlier protocols using designated TCR primers. A single record per CDR3 protein comes from TCRdb applying MiXCR to the PCR reads. The sample has about 330,000 distinct CDR3 sequences, over 20% seen once. Material: naive CD8+ T cells from blood, with Jurkat cell RNA spiked in. Subset: FACS-sorted CD8+CD4-CCR7+CD45RA+ naive T cells. The receptor was isolated from a human donor in good health. Some libraries in this study had Jurkat cell RNA spiked in.

The CDR3 here is CASSFAGGVYEQYF. CDR3 DNA sequence: TGTGCCAGCAGCTTCGCGGGAGGAGTGTACGAGCAGTACTTC. This chain uses TRBV7-2 with TRBJ2-7; 8 nucleotides agree with TRBD2. CDR3 length equals 14 residues. The germline V gene has CDR1 SGHTA and CDR2 FQGNSA. V shed 3 bases, J shed 4 bases, and the junction held 5 bases outside the gene matches.